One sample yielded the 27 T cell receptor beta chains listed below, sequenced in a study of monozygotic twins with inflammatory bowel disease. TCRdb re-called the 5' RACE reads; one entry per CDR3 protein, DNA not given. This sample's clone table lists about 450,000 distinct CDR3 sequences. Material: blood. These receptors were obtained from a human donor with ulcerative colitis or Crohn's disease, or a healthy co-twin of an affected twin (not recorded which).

CDR3 protein: CASSWGGPPNTGELFF. V is TRBV5-1 and J is TRBJ2-2; TCRdb outputs TRBD2, but without DNA this stays unchecked. The germline V gene encodes CDR1 SGHRS and CDR2 YFSETQ. This CDR3 comprises 16 residues.

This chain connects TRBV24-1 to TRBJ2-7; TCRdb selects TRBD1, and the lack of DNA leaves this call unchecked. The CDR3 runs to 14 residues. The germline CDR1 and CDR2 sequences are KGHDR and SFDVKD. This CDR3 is CATSDWGTDYEQYF.

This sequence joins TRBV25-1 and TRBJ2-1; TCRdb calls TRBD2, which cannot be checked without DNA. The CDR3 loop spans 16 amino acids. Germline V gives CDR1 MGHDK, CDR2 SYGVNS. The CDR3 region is CASSESVAGGFGEQFF. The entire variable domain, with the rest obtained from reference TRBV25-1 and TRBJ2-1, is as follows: EADIYQTPRYLVIGTGKKITLECSQTMGHDKMYWYQQDPGMELHLIHYSYGVNSTEKGDLSSESTVSRIRTEHFPLTLESARPSHTSQYLCASSESVAGGFGEQFFGPGTRLTVL.

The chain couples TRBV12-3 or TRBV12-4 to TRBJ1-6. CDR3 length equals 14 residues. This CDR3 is CASSPDGYNSPLHF.

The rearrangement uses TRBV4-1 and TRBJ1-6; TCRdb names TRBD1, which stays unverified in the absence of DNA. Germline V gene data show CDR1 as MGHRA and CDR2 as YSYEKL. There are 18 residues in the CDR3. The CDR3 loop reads CASSQETGTSSYNSPLHF.

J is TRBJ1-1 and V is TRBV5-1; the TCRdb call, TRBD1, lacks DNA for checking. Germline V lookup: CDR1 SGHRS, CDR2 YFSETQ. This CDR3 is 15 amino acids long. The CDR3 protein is CASSSMTGANTEAFF.

The CDR3 sequence is CASSPFGGANSPLHF. This chain joins TRBV18 and TRBJ1-6. CDR1 KGHSH and CDR2 LQKENI come from the germline V gene. The CDR3 is made up of 15 amino acids.

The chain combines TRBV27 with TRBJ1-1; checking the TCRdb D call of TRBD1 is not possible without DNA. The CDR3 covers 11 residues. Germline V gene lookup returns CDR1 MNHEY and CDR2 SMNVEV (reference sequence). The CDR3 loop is CASSRGAEAFF.

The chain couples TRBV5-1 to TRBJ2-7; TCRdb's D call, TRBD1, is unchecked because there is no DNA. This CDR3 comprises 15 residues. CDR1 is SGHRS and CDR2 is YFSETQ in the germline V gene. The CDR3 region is CASSLGGTATYEQYF.

This CDR3 reads CATARRENTEAFF. The V gene is TRBV15, the J gene TRBJ1-1. Germline V gene data show CDR1 as LNHNV and CDR2 as YYDKDF (reference sequence). The CDR3 is 13 residues long.

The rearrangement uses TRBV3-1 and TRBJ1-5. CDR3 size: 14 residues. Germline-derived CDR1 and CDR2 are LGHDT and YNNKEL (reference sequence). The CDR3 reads CASSQGSTNQPQHF.

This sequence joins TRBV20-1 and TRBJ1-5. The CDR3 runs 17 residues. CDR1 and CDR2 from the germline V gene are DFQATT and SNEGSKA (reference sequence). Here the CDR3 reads CSASEGVRSYSNQPQHF.

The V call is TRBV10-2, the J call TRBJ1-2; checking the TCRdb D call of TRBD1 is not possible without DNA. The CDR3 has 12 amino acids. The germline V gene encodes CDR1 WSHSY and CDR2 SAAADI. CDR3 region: CASSGTAYGYTF.

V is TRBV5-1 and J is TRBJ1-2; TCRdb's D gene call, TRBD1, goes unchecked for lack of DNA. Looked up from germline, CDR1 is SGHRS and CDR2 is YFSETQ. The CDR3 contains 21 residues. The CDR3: CASSFPPNKEGQGTPIAGYTF.

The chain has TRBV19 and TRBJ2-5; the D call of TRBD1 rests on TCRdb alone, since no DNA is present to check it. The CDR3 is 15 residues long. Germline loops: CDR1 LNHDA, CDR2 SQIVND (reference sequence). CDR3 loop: CASSAAGRGVETQYF.

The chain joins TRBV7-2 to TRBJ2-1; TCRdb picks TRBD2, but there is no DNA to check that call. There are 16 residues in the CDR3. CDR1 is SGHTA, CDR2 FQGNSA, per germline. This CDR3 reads CASSLAGLAGGNEQFF.

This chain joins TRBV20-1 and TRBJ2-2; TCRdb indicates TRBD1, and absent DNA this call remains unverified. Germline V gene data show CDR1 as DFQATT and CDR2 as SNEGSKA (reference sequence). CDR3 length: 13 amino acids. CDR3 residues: CSSQGVDTGELFF.

The CDR3 spells CASSRLGASSYEQYF. The chain is built from TRBV4-1 and TRBJ2-7; the D gene TCRdb calls, TRBD1, cannot be checked with no DNA. Germline CDR1 is MGHRA and CDR2 is YSYEKL. The CDR3 has 15 amino acids.

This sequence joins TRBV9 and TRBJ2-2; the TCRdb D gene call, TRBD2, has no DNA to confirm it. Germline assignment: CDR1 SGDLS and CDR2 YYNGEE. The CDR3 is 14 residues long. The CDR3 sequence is CASSVETRTGELFF. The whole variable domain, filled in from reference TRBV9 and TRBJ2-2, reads DSGVTQTPKHLITATGQRVTLRCSPRSGDLSVYWYQQSLDQGLQFLIQYYNGEERAKGNILERFSAQQFPDLHSELNLSSLELGDSALYFCASSVETRTGELFFGEGSRLTVL.

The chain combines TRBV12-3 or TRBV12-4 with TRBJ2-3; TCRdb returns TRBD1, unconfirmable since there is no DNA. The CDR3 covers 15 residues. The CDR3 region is CASSFDTGGTDTQYF.

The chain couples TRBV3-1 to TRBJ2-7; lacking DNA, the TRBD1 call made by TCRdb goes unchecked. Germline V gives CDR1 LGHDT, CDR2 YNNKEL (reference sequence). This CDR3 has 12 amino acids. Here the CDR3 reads CASSQLGDEQYF.

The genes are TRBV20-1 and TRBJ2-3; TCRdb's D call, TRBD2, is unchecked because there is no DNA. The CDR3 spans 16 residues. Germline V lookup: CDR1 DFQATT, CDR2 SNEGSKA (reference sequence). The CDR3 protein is CSARDLDGRLTDTQYF.

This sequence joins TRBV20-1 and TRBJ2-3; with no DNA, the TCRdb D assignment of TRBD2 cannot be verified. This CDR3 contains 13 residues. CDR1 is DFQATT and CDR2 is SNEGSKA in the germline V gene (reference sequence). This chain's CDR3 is CSAEGLTTDTQYF.

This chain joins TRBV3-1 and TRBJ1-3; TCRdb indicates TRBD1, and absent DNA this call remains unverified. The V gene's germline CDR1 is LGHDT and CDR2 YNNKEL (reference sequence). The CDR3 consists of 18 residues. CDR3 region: CASSQGPTQENSGNTIYF.

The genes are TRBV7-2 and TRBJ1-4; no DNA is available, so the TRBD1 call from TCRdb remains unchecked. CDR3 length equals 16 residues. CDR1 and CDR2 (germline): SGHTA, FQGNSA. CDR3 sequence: CASSSGQGVTNEKLFF.

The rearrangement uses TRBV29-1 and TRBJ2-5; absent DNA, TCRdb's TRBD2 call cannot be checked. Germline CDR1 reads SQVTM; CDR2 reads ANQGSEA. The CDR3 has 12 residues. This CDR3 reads CSWTTFGETQYF.

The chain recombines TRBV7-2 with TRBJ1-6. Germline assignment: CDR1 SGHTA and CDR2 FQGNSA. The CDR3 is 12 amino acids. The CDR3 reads CASSSYLSPLHF.